These T cell receptor beta chains were read from a single sample in a study of metastatic and nonmetastatic thyroid tumors. With MiXCR, TCRdb called clones anew from the PCR reads. The table has some 25,000 clones, approximately 20% seen once. The material sequenced was blood. These TCRs come from a female donor with papillary thyroid cancer or a benign thyroid nodule (not recorded which). Some clones in this sample may be carry-over from other donors' samples. Both conserved end residues are part of each CDR3. D genes are given only for firm matches. Clone size appears in some rows only: once, few, many, or a class for an expanded clone.

NA	TRBJ2-7	many	TRBV4-2	CASSLEGGVAYEQYF	TGTGCCAGCAGCCTCGAAGGGGGGGTCGCCTACGAGCAGTACTTC
NA	TRBJ2-7	NA	TRBV20-1	CSAWREYSAEQYF	TGCAGTGCCTGGAGAGAATATTCGGCCGAGCAGTACTTC
TRBD1	TRBJ2-5	many	TRBV6-1	CASSSSDRPGTQYF	TGTGCCAGCAGCTCCTCGGACAGGCCAGGGACCCAGTACTTC
TRBD1	TRBJ2-7	NA	TRBV18	CASLSLGQGAAYEQYF	TGTGCCAGCCTTTCCCTTGGACAGGGGGCTGCCTACGAGCAGTACTTC
NA	TRBJ1-2	many	TRBV2	CASSETQNGAYFYGYTF	TGTGCCAGCAGTGAAACTCAAAACGGGGCTTACTTCTATGGCTACACCTTC
NA	TRBJ2-3	many	TRBV18	CASSPRRTGGTDTQYF	TGTGCCAGCTCACCACGAAGGACGGGTGGCACAGATACGCAGTATTTT
NA	TRBJ1-5	many	TRBV3-1	CASSLGTAGNQPQHF	TGTGCCAGCAGCTTGGGGACTGCTGGCAATCAGCCCCAGCATTTT
NA	TRBJ1-5	once	TRBV2	CSSSEISVNQPHHF	TGTTCCAGCAGTGAGATCAGTGTCAATCAGCCCCACCATTTT
NA	TRBJ2-1	NA	TRBV2	CASLRTVYNEQFF	TGTGCCAGCCTGAGGACAGTGTACAATGAGCAGTTCTTC
NA	TRBJ2-2	medium-sized	TRBV25-1	CASSDHPRDTNTGELFF	TGTGCCAGCAGTGACCACCCTCGCGATACGAACACCGGGGAGCTGTTTTTT
TRBD1	TRBJ1-6	many	TRBV18	CASSPDRDQNSPLHF	TGTGCCAGCTCACCAGACAGGGACCAAAATTCACCCCTCCACTTT
TRBD1	TRBJ1-6	few	TRBV6-1	CASSDRGLGSPLHF	TGTGCCAGCAGTGATAGGGGGCTAGGCTCACCCCTCCACTTT
NA	TRBJ1-1	many	TRBV28	CASSGKRLWTEAFF	TGTGCCAGCAGTGGTAAGAGACTGTGGACTGAAGCTTTCTTT
TRBD2	TRBJ2-3	medium-sized	TRBV6-6	CASSGLGRGGPPDTQYF	TGTGCCAGCAGCGGCCTCGGGCGGGGGGGCCCCCCAGATACGCAGTATTTT
NA	TRBJ2-7	medium-sized	TRBV12-3/TRBV12-4	CASSFGPREQYF	TGTGCCAGCAGTTTCGGACCAAGGGAGCAGTACTTC
NA	TRBJ2-4	many	TRBV11-2	CASSLETRGIQYF	TGTGCCAGCAGCTTAGAAACCCGAGGCATTCAGTACTTC
NA	TRBJ2-1	once	TRBV11-2	CASRLDRSSYNEQFF	TGTGCCAGCAGACTTGACCGAAGCTCCTACAATGAGCAGTTCTTC
NA	TRBJ2-7	NA	TRBV20-1	CSARDNGLASEGQHEQYF	TGCAGTGCTAGAGATAACGGGCTAGCGTCAGAAGGACAGCACGAGCAGTACTTC
NA	TRBJ1-2	many	TRBV20-1	CSARVSSGYTF	TGCAGTGCTAGAGTTAGTAGTGGCTACACCTTC
TRBD1	TRBJ2-7	once	TRBV20-1	CSARDGQVARGQAPSYEQYF	TGCAGTGCTAGAGATGGACAGGTGGCGCGTGGGCAAGCCCCCTCCTACGAGCAGTACTTC
NA	TRBJ1-2	many	TRBV19	CASSQQTGLLDYGYTF	TGTGCCAGTAGTCAACAGACAGGTCTTCTGGACTATGGCTACACCTTC
TRBD2	TRBJ2-3	many	TRBV13	CASSRGEGAGRALFTDTQYF	TGTGCCAGCAGCCGCGGGGAGGGAGCGGGCCGCGCACTATTCACAGATACGCAGTATTTT
TRBD2	TRBJ2-7	NA	TRBV7-3	CASSPCTSGQTSEQYF	TGTGCCAGCAGCCCCTGTACTAGCGGTCAGACCTCCGAGCAGTACTTC
TRBD1	TRBJ2-7	few	TRBV6-2/TRBV6-3	CASSYHRDRDEQYF	TGTGCCAGCAGTTACCACCGGGACAGGGACGAGCAGTACTTC
NA	TRBJ1-1	few	TRBV27	CASSLGRGTEAFF	TGTGCCAGCAGTTTAGGCAGGGGAACTGAAGCTTTCTTT
NA	TRBJ2-3	medium-sized	TRBV6-1	CANRRGGETDTQYF	TGTGCCAACCGTAGGGGGGGCGAGACAGATACGCAGTATTTT
TRBD1	TRBJ1-2	medium-sized	TRBV6-5	CASSYYNRGGGYTF	TGTGCCAGCAGTTACTACAACAGGGGAGGCGGCTACACCTTC
TRBD1	TRBJ1-3	many	TRBV4-2	CASSRTGGQLSSGNTIYF	TGTGCCAGCAGCCGAACTGGGGGACAGTTAAGTTCTGGAAACACCATATATTTT
NA	TRBJ2-3	many	TRBV5-5	CASFIGLGVDTQYF	TGTGCCAGCTTCATTGGTCTGGGGGTAGATACGCAGTATTTT
NA	TRBJ1-2	NA	TRBV6-1	CARSEQGTGGYTF	TGCGCCAGGAGTGAGCAAGGAACCGGGGGCTACACCTTC
NA	TRBJ2-2	NA	TRBV5-1	CASNVLVGVTSGELFF	TGCGCCAGCAATGTTCTAGTGGGAGTCACCTCCGGGGAGCTGTTTTTT
TRBD1	TRBJ1-2	medium-sized	TRBV6-1	CASREGQGANYGYTF	TGTGCCAGCAGGGAGGGACAGGGGGCTAACTATGGCTACACCTTC
TRBD2	TRBJ2-2	few	TRBV6-1	CASRGRDTGELFF	TGTGCCAGCAGGGGGAGGGACACCGGGGAGCTGTTTTTT
TRBD2	TRBJ2-7	NA	TRBV18	CASSPRSAREGSEQYF	TGTGCCAGCTCACCACGGTCCGCGCGGGAGGGTTCGGAGCAGTACTTC
NA	TRBJ2-7	few	TRBV30	CAWRADTYEQYF	TGTGCCTGGAGGGCAGACACCTACGAGCAGTACTTC
NA	TRBJ1-2	NA	TRBV5-1	CASSPWAGVGYTF	TGCGCCAGCAGCCCTTGGGCAGGCGTAGGCTACACCTTC
NA	TRBJ2-1	many	TRBV25-1	CASATETVYRNEQFF	TGTGCCAGCGCGACCGAGACTGTTTATAGGAATGAGCAGTTCTTC
TRBD1	TRBJ1-6	medium-sized	TRBV12-3/TRBV12-4	CASSFGRDRPYSPLHF	TGTGCCAGCAGTTTCGGCCGGGACAGACCCTATTCACCCCTCCACTTT
TRBD2	TRBJ2-3	many	TRBV7-2	CASSLVPGGGFADTQYF	TGTGCCAGCAGCTTAGTCCCTGGCGGGGGTTTTGCAGATACGCAGTATTTT
TRBD1	TRBJ1-6	medium-sized	TRBV6-1	CASSLSGQGESPLHF	TGTGCCAGCAGTCTATCGGGACAGGGGGAATCACCCCTCCACTTT
NA	TRBJ2-3	many	TRBV7-2	CASARKATDTQYF	TGTGCCAGCGCCCGGAAGGCCACAGATACGCAGTATTTT